This T cell receptor beta chain stems from a study of T cells in Graves' hyperthyroidism and ophthalmopathy. Amplification of TCR beta CDR3 regions was performed using RNA transcripts as template. HTBI primers were employed in a first-round RT-PCR of the TCR CDR3. A single record per CDR3 protein comes from TCRdb applying MiXCR to the multiplex PCR reads. The data hold about 350,000 distinct CDR3 sequences, with 15% to 20% observed a single time. This clonotype showed up many times. CDR1 and CDR2 from the germline V gene are SQVTM and ANQGSEA. This CDR3 spans 14 amino acids. V trimming: 4 bases; J trimming: 1 base; junction bases outside the gene matches: 6. A patient was excluded if there was uncontrolled infection, other autoimmune disease, pregnancy or lactation.

Sequenced material: blood. The chain employs TRBV29-1 and TRBJ1-1; 7 nucleotides align to TRBD1. This clonotype originated in a woman aged 40 to 50 with Graves' ophthalmopathy. For the CDR3, the DNA is TGCAGCGTTGTTATCGCAGGGGGGAACACTGAAGCTTTCTTT. Its translation: CSVVIAGGNTEAFF.